This T cell receptor beta chain was retrieved from a study of blood T cell repertoires in COVID-19. Whole-study context: The study drew acute and convalescent COVID-19 samples from the United States, Italy and Spain. The analysed material was cDNA or gDNA that came from T cells, B-cell-depleted T cells, or PBMCs.

In the authors' methods: From reference gene primer amplification, estimates of nucleated cell counts were derived. The protocol was immunoSEQ multiplex PCR, while the TCRdb copy is restricted to in-frame clones and leaves out a portion. V and J calls and clone size are given by that table; D and trimming were obtained from the DNA. The sample has under 200,000 clones, 60% to 85% seen once; the top ten hold approximately 2.6%. Germline loops: CDR1 SGHDN, CDR2 FVKESK. The CDR3 loop spans 16 amino acids. Trimming removed 1 base from V and 5 bases from J; junction bases left unmatched: 9. The sample holds a few counts of this clone.

This receptor was taken from a man between 65 and 79 years old with acute or convalescent COVID-19. Sequencing used peripheral blood. The rearrangement uses TRBV14 and TRBJ1-2; 8 bases agree with TRBD1. CDR3 in amino acids: CASSQGPPRGQYGYTF. The DNA for the CDR3 is TGTGCCAGCAGCCAAGGCCCCCCCAGGGGGCAATATGGCTACACCTTC.